The 8 T cell receptor beta chains presented below share a single source sample, sequenced in a study of PD-1 blockade in mismatch repair-deficient tumors. Only in-frame clones appear in the TCRdb table, and some are missing; sequencing was by immunoSEQ multiplex PCR. This sample has about 66,000 clones, with about 72% found just once. This specimen consisted of peripheral blood, obtained 2 weeks after starting pembrolizumab. The receptors stem from an adult with mismatch repair-deficient cancer.

This chain links TRBV4-3 with TRBJ1-4; perhaps TRBD1 as D (5 bases). The germline V gene has CDR1 LGHNA and CDR2 YSLEER. The CDR3 covers 16 residues. V lost 3 bases and J lost 3, with 14 bases in between. The CDR3 reads CASSQPEAGSNEKLFF. CDR3 nucleotides: TGCGCCAGCAGCCAGCCGGAGGCAGGGTCTAATGAAAAACTGTTTTTT.

The rearrangement joins TRBV5-6 to TRBJ2-3; 10 bases match TRBD2. The CDR3 has 16 residues. The germline gives CDR1 SGHDT, CDR2 YYEEEE. V lost 0 bases to trimming and J lost 3 bases; unmatched junction nucleotides: 4. CDR3 in amino acids: CASSLEASGRTDTQYF. The CDR3 region has the DNA TGTGCCAGCAGCTTGGAGGCTAGCGGGAGAACAGATACGCAGTATTTT. The whole variable domain, remainder taken from reference TRBV5-6 and TRBJ2-3, is DAGVTQSPTHLIKTRGQQVTLRCSPKSGHDTVSWYQQALGQGPQFIFQYYEEEERQRGNFPDRFSGHQFPNYSSELNVNALLLGDSALYLCASSLEASGRTDTQYFGPGTRLTVL.

This clone has only one observation. V gene TRBV10-2 combines with J gene TRBJ2-2, with D perhaps assigned TRBD1 or TRBD2 (6 bases each). Germline-derived CDR1 and CDR2 are WSHSY and SAAADI. V shed 5 bases and J shed 6 bases, with 10 bases lying between them. CDR3 length equals 13 residues. CDR3 loop: CASSFRGAGELFF. The CDR3 DNA reads as TGCGCCAGCAGTTTTAGGGGGGCCGGGGAGCTGTTTTTT.

In its sample, this clone was seen a few times. This sequence joins TRBV5-1 and TRBJ2-2; 13 bases fit TRBD2. Germline-derived CDR1 and CDR2 are SGHRS and YFSETQ. Germline trimming cut 4 bases from V and 6 bases from J; bases unmatched to any gene: 6. CDR3 size: 16 residues. CDR3 nucleotides: TGCGCCAGCAGCCAACGGACTAGCGGGAGTCCCGGGGAGCTGTTTTTT. As protein: CASSQRTSGSPGELFF.

J is TRBJ2-3 and V is TRBV7-3; TRBD2 might be the D (5 bases). This CDR3 is built from 13 residues. V lost 1 base and J 4 bases, leaving 6 bases between the germline ends. Germline V lookup: CDR1 SGHTA, CDR2 FQGTGA. The CDR3 loop is CASSLSGSDTQYF. DNA for the CDR3: TGTGCCAGCAGCTTAAGCGGGTCAGATACGCAGTATTTT.

The gene calls are TRBV6-5 and TRBJ2-7; 11 bases align to TRBD2. The CDR3 length is 14 residues. CDR1 is MNHEY and CDR2 is SVGAGI in the germline V gene. The J segment lost 1 base and the V segment lost 6 bases, leaving 2 bases of the junction unmatched. The CDR3 protein is CASSGTSGSYEQYF. Here the CDR3 DNA reads TGTGCCAGCAGCGGGACTAGCGGATCCTACGAGCAGTACTTC.

This clone showed up just once. V usage is TRBV7-9 and J usage is TRBJ2-5; unclear D gene. Germline V gene sequence: CDR1 SEHNR, CDR2 FQNEAQ (reference sequence). V lost 4 bases, J lost 4 bases, and 13 bases lay in between. The CDR3 length is 14 residues. The CDR3 region is CASSSDEPRETQYF. The CDR3 nucleotides are TGTGCCAGCAGCTCGGACGAACCACGAGAGACCCAGTACTTC.

The chain recombines TRBV10-3 with TRBJ2-4, with D possibly being TRBD1 (7 bases). This CDR3 has 17 residues. CDR1 is ENHRY, CDR2 SYGVKD, per germline. V lost 0 bases to trimming and J lost 8 bases, with 20 bases between them. CDR3 coding DNA: TGTGCCATCAGTGAGTCGATGGCCAGGGGGGTAATGGACATTCAGTACTTC. Protein: CAISESMARGVMDIQYF.